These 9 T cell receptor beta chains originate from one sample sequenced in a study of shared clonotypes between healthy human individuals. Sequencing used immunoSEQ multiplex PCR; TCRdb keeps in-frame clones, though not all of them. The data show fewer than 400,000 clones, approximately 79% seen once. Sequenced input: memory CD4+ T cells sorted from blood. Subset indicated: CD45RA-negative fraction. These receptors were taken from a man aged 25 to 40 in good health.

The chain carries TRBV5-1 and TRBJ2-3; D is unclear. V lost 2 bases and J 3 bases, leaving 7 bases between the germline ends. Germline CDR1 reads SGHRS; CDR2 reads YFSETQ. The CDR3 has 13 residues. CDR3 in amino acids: CASSLLLTDTQYF. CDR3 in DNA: TGCGCCAGCAGCTTACTCCTTACAGATACGCAGTATTTT.

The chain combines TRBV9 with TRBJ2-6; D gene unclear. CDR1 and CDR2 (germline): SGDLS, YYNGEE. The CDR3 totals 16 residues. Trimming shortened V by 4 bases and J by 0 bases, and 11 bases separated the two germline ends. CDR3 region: CASSLSLGSGANVLTF. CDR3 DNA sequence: TGTGCCAGCAGCCTCAGCTTAGGCTCTGGGGCCAACGTCCTGACTTTC.

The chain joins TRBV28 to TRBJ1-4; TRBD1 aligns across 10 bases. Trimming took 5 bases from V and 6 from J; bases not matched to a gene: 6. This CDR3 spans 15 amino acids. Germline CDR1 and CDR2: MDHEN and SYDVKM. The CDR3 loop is CASSADGTGDEKLFF. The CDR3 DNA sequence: TGTGCCAGCAGTGCGGATGGGACAGGGGATGAAAAACTGTTTTTT.

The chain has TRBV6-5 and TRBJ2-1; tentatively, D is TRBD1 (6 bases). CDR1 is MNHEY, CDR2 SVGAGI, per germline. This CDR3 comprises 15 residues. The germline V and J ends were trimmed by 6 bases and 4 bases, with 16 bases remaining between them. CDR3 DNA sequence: TGTGCCAGCAGACCCCGGGGACACGGGTACAATGAGCAGTTCTTC. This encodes CASRPRGHGYNEQFF.

Here the CDR3 reads CASSQDSGRGISRQFF. In nucleotides, the CDR3 is TGTGCCAGCAGCCAAGACAGCGGGAGGGGAATTTCAAGGCAGTTCTTC. The chain links TRBV4-2 to TRBJ2-1; TRBD2 matches at 10 bases. The CDR3 runs to 16 residues. Germline V gene lookup returns CDR1 LGHNA and CDR2 YNFKEQ. After removal of 0 bases from V and 12 bases from J, the junction contained 11 bases not matched to a gene.

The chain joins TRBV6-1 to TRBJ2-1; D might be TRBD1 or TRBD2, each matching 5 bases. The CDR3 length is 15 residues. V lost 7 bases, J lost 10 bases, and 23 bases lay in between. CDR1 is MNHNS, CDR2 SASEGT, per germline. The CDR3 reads CASTSLSGPFIEQFF. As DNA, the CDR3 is TGTGCCAGCACCTCACTTTCGGGACCATTCATAGAGCAGTTCTTC.

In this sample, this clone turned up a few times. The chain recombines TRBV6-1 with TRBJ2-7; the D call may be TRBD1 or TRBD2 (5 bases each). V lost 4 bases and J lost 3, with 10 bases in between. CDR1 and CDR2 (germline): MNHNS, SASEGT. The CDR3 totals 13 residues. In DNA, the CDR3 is TGTGCCAGCAGTGCGGGGCGCCACTACGAGCAGTACTTC. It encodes CASSAGRHYEQYF.

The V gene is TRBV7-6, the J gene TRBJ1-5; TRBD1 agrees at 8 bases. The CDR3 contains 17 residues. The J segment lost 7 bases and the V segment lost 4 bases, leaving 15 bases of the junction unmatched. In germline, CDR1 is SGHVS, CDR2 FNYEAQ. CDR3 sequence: CASSSNPGTGLGQPQHF. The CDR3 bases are TGTGCCAGCAGCTCTAACCCGGGGACAGGCCTGGGCCAGCCCCAGCATTTT.

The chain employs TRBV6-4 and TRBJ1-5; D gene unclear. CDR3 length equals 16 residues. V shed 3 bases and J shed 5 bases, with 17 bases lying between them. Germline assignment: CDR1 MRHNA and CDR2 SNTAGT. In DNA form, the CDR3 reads TGTGCCAGCAGTGAACACGGACCTTCGGAACATCAGCCCCAGCATTTT. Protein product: CASSEHGPSEHQPQHF.